This T cell receptor (beta chain) stems from a study of cytomegalovirus exposure and HLA in healthy donors. It was with 60 Vbeta and 13 Jbeta primers that the PCR ran. The protocol was immunoSEQ multiplex PCR, while the TCRdb copy is restricted to in-frame clones and leaves out a portion. The table shows roughly 96,000 clones, with 65% to 80% occurring only once. General study points: TRBV6-2, TRBV6-3 and some other V segments were excluded as indistinguishable. Listed as cytomegalovirus-associated were 150 or so TCR beta chains.

This clone was observed once. The antigen is undetermined. V shed 3 bases and J 5 bases; nucleotides not matched to a gene: 3. This CDR3 is built from 15 residues. Germline CDR1 is MGHDK and CDR2 is SYGVNS. This clonotype originated in a woman in her 70s in good health and CMV-seropositive. V gene TRBV25-1 combines with J gene TRBJ2-3; 12 bases fit TRBD2. What was sequenced was PBMCs. In DNA, the CDR3 is TGTGCCAGCAGTGACCTAGCGGGGGGGCAAGATACGCAGTATTTT. This sequence encodes CASSDLAGGQDTQYF.